This record covers a single T cell receptor (beta chain). Source study methods: From reference gene primer amplification, estimates of nucleated cell counts were derived. Assay: immunoSEQ multiplex PCR; the TCRdb copy retains only in-frame clones and omits some. That table supplies the V and J calls and clone size; D and trimming were determined from the DNA. This sample has some 83,000 clones, with roughly 78% found just once. This entry belongs to a study of blood T cell repertoires in COVID-19. Study in general: Spain, Italy and the United States supplied samples that represented acute and convalescent COVID-19. From T cells, B-cell-depleted T cells, or PBMCs came the material, which was cDNA or gDNA.

Germline values: CDR1 MDHEN, CDR2 SYDVKM. V lost 6 bases and J lost 2, with 16 bases in between. This CDR3 has 15 amino acids. The receptor's source is a human donor in a cohort sampled during active COVID-19. Source material: peripheral blood. The chain joins TRBV28 to TRBJ1-1, with unresolved D. This chain's CDR3 is CASRIPVGANTEAFF. The CDR3, as DNA: TGTGCCAGCAGGATCCCCGTGGGCGCCAACACTGAAGCTTTCTTT. The full variable domain, completed using reference TRBV28 and TRBJ1-1, is DVKVTQSSRYLVKRTGEKVFLECVQDMDHENMFWYRQDPGLGLRLIYFSYDVKMKEKGDIPEGYSVSREKKERFSLILESASTNQTSMYLCASRIPVGANTEAFFGQGTRLTVV.